These T cell receptor beta chains were read from a single sample in a study of T cells expressing NK-cell markers. TCRdb reprocessed the 5' RACE reads and keeps a single row for each CDR3 protein, giving no DNA. This specimen shows about 150,000 distinct CDR3 sequences; the ten leading clones hold more than 35%. Sequencing was done on a sample of blood T cells: a sorted CD56 or NKG2C T cell subset, CD4+ or CD8+ T cells, or bulk PBMC T cells (not recorded which). The receptors here all came from a woman between 45 and 60 years old in good health. CDR3s include the opening cysteine and the closing phenylalanine or tryptophan. The order of the fields is V gene, J gene, CDR3 protein.

TRBV27,TRBJ2-4,CASSPGGGNIQYF
TRBV6-2/TRBV6-3,TRBJ2-7,CASSNGAGTYEQYF
TRBV29-1,TRBJ2-7,CSVGDGSYEQYF
TRBV13,TRBJ2-7,CASSLWSVAGAREQYF
TRBV24-1,TRBJ2-1,CATSDLWGDNEQFF
TRBV27,TRBJ1-1,CASSFGLLGTEAFF
TRBV29-1,TRBJ1-1,CSTKTGMDTEAFF
TRBV14,TRBJ2-2,CASSQGKGPNTGELFF
TRBV5-1,TRBJ2-1,CASMQAFFDNEQFF
TRBV4-2,TRBJ1-1,CASSQGVAAFF
TRBV9,TRBJ2-2,CASRDHSGLNTGELFF
TRBV5-1,TRBJ2-1,CASSWLAGEQFF
TRBV5-1,TRBJ2-1,CASRKDQSSYNEQFF
TRBV19,TRBJ1-1,CASSPPLGDTEAFF
TRBV28,TRBJ2-7,CASSMASRDHEQYF
TRBV7-9,TRBJ2-7,CASSWWGLAGVLEQYF
TRBV2,TRBJ2-1,CASSSSLAVSYNEQFF
TRBV5-1,TRBJ2-2,CASSLVPQGVAAANTGELFF